This section outlines one T cell receptor (beta chain) sequence together with its context. This record comes from a study of OX40 agonist ivuxolimab in advanced cancers. Method: immunoSEQ multiplex PCR; TCRdb's copy keeps in-frame clones and lacks some. The sample lists over 30,000 clones; over 85% were seen once. Germline values: CDR1 SQVTM, CDR2 ANQGSEA. V lost 6 bases, J lost 0 bases, and 5 bases stayed unmatched. This CDR3 comprises 14 residues. The chain joins TRBV29-1 to TRBJ2-3, with TRBD2 matching 8 bases. The sequencing here drew on CD4+ or CD8+ T cells sorted from blood, taken in a trial of the OX40 agonist ivuxolimab. The origin of this receptor is an adult with an advanced solid tumor such as melanoma, head and neck, liver or kidney cancer. CDR3 residues: CSVKTSGSTDTQYF. CDR3 sequence (DNA): TGCAGCGTAAAAACTAGCGGTAGCACAGATACGCAGTATTTT.